This is a list of T cell receptor beta chains from one sample in a study of PD-L1 blockade in urothelial cancer. Method: immunoSEQ multiplex PCR; TCRdb's copy keeps in-frame clones and lacks some. The sample lists about 76,000 clones; about 91% were seen once. The material sequenced was PBMCs, taken around atezolizumab (anti-PD-L1) treatment. The receptors derive from a woman over 75 with urothelial cancer. Each CDR3 is given with its conserved first and last residue. The D gene is left open where the match is weak. The listing skips clone size in some rows; elsewhere it reads once, few, many or a size class.

j_gene,v_gene,d_gene,len,abundance,CDR3nt,CDR3aa
TRBJ2-1,TRBV4-2,TRBD1,16,.,TGTGCCAGCAGCCAACAAGGACAGGGGGCGGTGAATGAGCAGTTCTTC,CASSQQGQGAVNEQFF
TRBJ2-7,TRBV18,.,15,.,TGTGCCAGCTCACCAGGAGCGGTAGGAGGATTCGAGCAGTACTTC,CASSPGAVGGFEQYF
TRBJ1-5,TRBV7-2,TRBD1,18,.,TGTGCCAGCAGCACCCTCCAGGGGGCAGGGGCAAGCAATCAGCCCCAGCATTTT,CASSTLQGAGASNQPQHF
TRBJ2-5,TRBV7-8,TRBD1,13,.,TGTGCCAGCAGCCTGGACAGGGGGGAGACCCAGTACTTC,CASSLDRGETQYF
TRBJ2-1,TRBV27,TRBD2,14,.,TGTGCCAGCAGCCCCCAGAGCGGGAGGAGTGAGCAGTTCTTC,CASSPQSGRSEQFF
TRBJ2-3,TRBV7-2,TRBD2,17,.,TGTGCCAGCAGCCCCTTTGGTAGCGGGGGGGCCACAGATACGCAGTATTTT,CASSPFGSGGATDTQYF
TRBJ2-5,TRBV5-1,.,14,.,TGCGCCAGCAGACGGGGAGTCTTTCAAGAGACCCAGTACTTC,CASRRGVFQETQYF
TRBJ2-7,TRBV5-1,.,13,.,TGCGCCAGCAGCTTGGCCGCGGACTACGAGCAGTACTTC,CASSLAADYEQYF
TRBJ1-2,TRBV7-9,TRBD1,12,.,TGTGCCAGCAGCGCGACAGGGGGGGGCTACACCTTC,CASSATGGGYTF
TRBJ1-1,TRBV11-3,.,13,.,TGTGCCAGCAGCGAAACAGGAGCCACTGAAGCTTTCTTT,CASSETGATEAFF
TRBJ2-5,TRBV5-1,TRBD2,16,.,TGCGCCAGCAGCTTGGGAGCGGGAGGGCCACAAGAGACCCAGTACTTC,CASSLGAGGPQETQYF
TRBJ1-1,TRBV19,TRBD1,14,.,TGTGCCAGTACCATAATCACCGGGACAGCCGAAGCTTTCTTT,CASTIITGTAEAFF
TRBJ2-1,TRBV5-1,TRBD2,15,.,TGCGCCAGCAGCCGAGGGAGGGAGTACTACAATGAGCAGTTCTTC,CASSRGREYYNEQFF
TRBJ2-1,TRBV9,.,15,.,TGTGCCAGCAGCCTGATAGCGGAGGGGTTCAATGAGCAGTTCTTC,CASSLIAEGFNEQFF
TRBJ2-1,TRBV2,TRBD2,14,.,TGTGCCAGCAATGACGGGAGGGGAGGCAATGAGCAGTTCTTC,CASNDGRGGNEQFF
TRBJ1-4,TRBV4-1,.,16,.,TGCGCCAGCAGCCAAGACGCTCGGGGGGGCAGGGAAAAACTGTTTTTT,CASSQDARGGREKLFF
TRBJ1-3,TRBV7-8,.,15,.,TGTGCCAGCAGCGTTGACAGAAACTCTGGAAACACCATATATTTT,CASSVDRNSGNTIYF
TRBJ2-7,TRBV19,TRBD1,16,few,TGTGCCAGTAGTAGCCTTGACAGGGTGAGCTCCTACGAGCAGTACTTC,CASSSLDRVSSYEQYF
TRBJ2-3,TRBV9,TRBD2,16,.,TGTGCCAGCAGCGTAGGAGCGGGAGGGCTCACAGATACGCAGTATTTT,CASSVGAGGLTDTQYF
TRBJ1-1,TRBV7-2,TRBD1,14,.,TGTGCCAGCAGCTTAAGACAGGGGAACACTGAAGCTTTCTTT,CASSLRQGNTEAFF
TRBJ2-2,TRBV5-4,TRBD1,15,once,TGTGCCAGCACCGAAGGACAGGGGAACACCGGGGAGCTGTTTTTT,CASTEGQGNTGELFF
TRBJ1-1,TRBV29-1,.,13,.,TGCAGCGCTTCAGTGCCGCCGAACACTGAAGCTTTCTTT,CSASVPPNTEAFF
TRBJ2-5,TRBV29-1,.,12,.,TGCAGCGTTGAGCGGTTCCAAGAGACCCAGTACTTC,CSVERFQETQYF
TRBJ1-3,TRBV6-6,TRBD1,14,.,TGTGCCAGCAGTTCGACAGGGTCCGGAAACACCATATATTTT,CASSSTGSGNTIYF
TRBJ2-7,TRBV27,TRBD2,13,.,TGTGCCAGCAGACTAGCGGGAGCCTACGAGCAGTACTTC,CASRLAGAYEQYF
TRBJ2-3,TRBV25-1,TRBD2,15,.,TGTGCCAGCAGTGGACTAGCGGGAGCGTTTGATACGCAGTATTTT,CASSGLAGAFDTQYF
TRBJ2-2,TRBV19,.,14,.,TGTGCCAGTAACCTGCAGGGCGGCACCGGGGAGCTGTTTTTT,CASNLQGGTGELFF
TRBJ2-7,TRBV11-2,.,15,once,TGTGCCAGCAGCTTAGAACAGGGTAGGCCCTACGAGCAGTACTTC,CASSLEQGRPYEQYF
TRBJ2-7,TRBV5-6,.,13,.,TGTGCCAGCAGCTCCGGACTTACCTACGAGCAGTACTTC,CASSSGLTYEQYF
TRBJ1-5,TRBV19,.,15,.,TGTGCCAGTAGTCTAGCGAGAGGAGTCAGCCAGCCCCAGCATTTT,CASSLARGVSQPQHF
TRBJ1-2,TRBV6-5,.,14,.,TGTGCCAGCAGTTACCTAGACAGTACCTATGGCTACACCTTC,CASSYLDSTYGYTF
TRBJ1-5,TRBV2,.,17,.,TGTGCCAGCAGTCCTCCCGGGACATCGTATAGCAATCAGCCCCAGCATTTT,CASSPPGTSYSNQPQHF
TRBJ2-7,TRBV15,TRBD2,16,.,TGTGCCACCAGCAGAGATAGAGTAGCGGGAACTTACGAGCAGTACTTC,CATSRDRVAGTYEQYF
TRBJ1-5,TRBV28,TRBD1,15,.,TGTGCCAGCAGCCTTTCGGGACAGGGGGATCAGCCCCAGCATTTT,CASSLSGQGDQPQHF
TRBJ2-5,TRBV25-1,TRBD1,13,.,TGTGCCAGCAGGGACAGGGGTGGGGAGACCCAGTACTTC,CASRDRGGETQYF
TRBJ1-1,TRBV4-1,.,14,few,TGCGCCAGCAGCCAAGTAGCGGCGAACACTGAAGCTTTCTTT,CASSQVAANTEAFF
TRBJ2-3,TRBV2,TRBD2,16,.,TGTGCCAGCAGGCTGACTAGCGGGAGACCCACAGATACGCAGTATTTT,CASRLTSGRPTDTQYF
TRBJ2-5,TRBV18,TRBD2,15,.,TGTGCCAGCTCACTTTCTAGCGGGAATTGGGAGACCCAGTACTTC,CASSLSSGNWETQYF
TRBJ2-7,TRBV18,.,13,.,TGTGCCAGCTCACCCGCGGTGGCCGACGAGCAGTACTTC,CASSPAVADEQYF
TRBJ1-4,TRBV4-2,TRBD1,17,.,TGTGCCAGCAGCTACGATTCAGGGGGCGCAACTAATGAAAAACTGTTTTTT,CASSYDSGGATNEKLFF
TRBJ2-7,TRBV2,.,13,.,TGTGCCAGCAGAATCGACAGGAACTACGAGCAGTACTTC,CASRIDRNYEQYF
TRBJ2-3,TRBV28,.,14,.,TGTGCCAGCAGATATAGCGGTAGCACAGATACGCAGTATTTT,CASRYSGSTDTQYF